Listed below are T cell receptor beta chains from one sample, sequenced in a study of T cells in Graves' hyperthyroidism and ophthalmopathy. TCRdb called the multiplex PCR reads again in MiXCR, with one record for every CDR3 protein. This sample carries hundreds of thousands of distinct CDR3 sequences, around 20% of them seen once, and the ten largest clones take roughly 30%. The sample was blood. The receptors come from a man younger than 45 with Graves' ophthalmopathy. Both conserved end residues are part of each CDR3. Fields, in order: CDR3 DNA, CDR3 protein, D gene, J gene, V gene, clone size, CDR3 length. A D gene is named only where the DNA matches it firmly. Expanded clones are given a class, and other clones once, few, many or no size at all.

TGTGCCAGCAGTTTTATGGGGACATATAGCAATCAGCCCCAGCATTTT CASSFMGTYSNQPQHF - TRBJ1-5 TRBV28 many 16
TGTGCCTGGAGTGCCGGGGGCGGCAATCAGCCCCAGCATTTT CAWSAGGGNQPQHF - TRBJ1-5 TRBV30 many 14
TGTGCCTGGAGTGTGGCGGTAGCGGGGCCCGGGGAGCTGTTTTTT CAWSVAVAGPGELFF TRBD2 TRBJ2-2 TRBV30 many 15
TGCGCCAGCAGCTTGGCGACGAATACGCAGTATTTT CASSLATNTQYF - TRBJ2-3 TRBV5-1 few 12
TGCAGTGCTAGAGGCCCAAACAGGGGGGTCACCGGGGAGCTGTTTTTT CSARGPNRGVTGELFF TRBD1 TRBJ2-2 TRBV20-1 few 16
TGCGCCAGCAGCTTGGGGTGGTACACCGGGGAGCTGTTTTTT CASSLGWYTGELFF - TRBJ2-2 TRBV5-1 many 14
TGTGCCAGCAGCTTAGAGATGTCGGAGGGTATCTTCTACGAGCAGTACTTC CASSLEMSEGIFYEQYF - TRBJ2-7 TRBV11-2 many 17
TGTGCCACGCTACTAGCGGGAGCGGGTAATGAGCAGTTCTTC CATLLAGAGNEQFF TRBD2 TRBJ2-1 TRBV10-3 many 14
TGCAGCGCCTGGGGAGGGGACACCTCTGGAAACACCATATATTTT CSAWGGDTSGNTIYF - TRBJ1-3 TRBV29-1 - 15
TGTGCCAGCAGCTTTTTTATCGAGACTAGCGGGAGGGGTCTGGCCAAAAACATTCAGTACTTC CASSFFIETSGRGLAKNIQYF TRBD2 TRBJ2-4 TRBV5-5 - 21
TGTGCCAGCAGCTTCGGACTAGCGGATGAGCAGTTCTTC CASSFGLADEQFF TRBD2 TRBJ2-1 TRBV11-2 many 13
TGTGCCTGGAGTGGACGGACTAGCGGCACAGATATGCAGTATTTT CAWSGRTSGTDMQYF TRBD2 TRBJ2-3 TRBV30 - 15
TGCAGCGTTGATAATTGGGATAGGAGTAATAATGAGCAGTTCTTC CSVDNWDRSNNEQFF - TRBJ2-1 TRBV29-1 - 15
TGTGCCAGCAGACTCATTCAGAACACTGAAGCTTTCTTT CASRLIQNTEAFF - TRBJ1-1 TRBV11-2 - 13
TGTGCCAGCAGCCAACTTAATTGGGACAGGAGCTCCTACAATGAGCAGTTCTTC CASSQLNWDRSSYNEQFF TRBD1 TRBJ2-1 TRBV3-1 - 18
TGTGCCAGCGTTCCGGGACAGGGGTACAATGAGCAGTTCTTC CASVPGQGYNEQFF TRBD1 TRBJ2-1 TRBV2 few 14
TGCAGCGTTGAAGGGACAGGGGGCGCCTACGAGCAGTACTTC CSVEGTGGAYEQYF TRBD1 TRBJ2-7 TRBV29-1 few 14
TGTGCTAGTTTGGGCGTCCACTCCTACGAGCAGTACTTC CASLGVHSYEQYF - TRBJ2-7 TRBV7-2 many 13
TGTGCCTGGGGGACTAGACTCTACAATGAGCAGTTCTTC CAWGTRLYNEQFF TRBD2 TRBJ2-1 TRBV30 - 13
TGTGCCAGCAGCCGCCTCGGGACCCCACAAGAGACCCAGTACTTC CASSRLGTPQETQYF - TRBJ2-5 TRBV3-1 many 15
TGTGCCAGCAGCTTATTCAGGGATCTGGGCACTGAAGCTTTCTTT CASSLFRDLGTEAFF - TRBJ1-1 TRBV7-2 many 15
TGCAGTGCTAGAATGTCTAGCGGGAGGGCGGATACGCAGTATTTT CSARMSSGRADTQYF TRBD2 TRBJ2-3 TRBV20-1 - 15
TGTGCCAGCAGCTGGGTGCGTGGGGCCAACACCGGGGAGCTGTTTTTT CASSWVRGANTGELFF - TRBJ2-2 TRBV7-8 - 16
TGTGCCAGCAGCTCAACGGACAGGGTCCACGAGCAGTACTTC CASSSTDRVHEQYF TRBD1 TRBJ2-7 TRBV11-2 many 14
TGTGCTAGTGGTTTATCCTTGACTAGCGGGAGGGCCTACGAGCAGTACTTC CASGLSLTSGRAYEQYF TRBD2 TRBJ2-7 TRBV12-5 many 17
TGTGCTAGTGGATTCGGTGGAAACACTGAAGCTTTCTTT CASGFGGNTEAFF - TRBJ1-1 TRBV12-5 many 13
TGTGCCAGCAGCCCGCCCGAGAGGGGCACGCAGTATTTT CASSPPERGTQYF - TRBJ2-3 TRBV28 - 13
TGTGCCAGCAGTCCCCCGGGACACCCATACGAGCAGTACTTC CASSPPGHPYEQYF - TRBJ2-7 TRBV27 few 14
TGCAGTGCTTTTTCCTACGAGCAGTACTTC CSAFSYEQYF - TRBJ2-7 TRBV20-1 many 10
TGCGCCAGCAGCTTGGAGGCAGGGGCCGATGGCTACACCTTC CASSLEAGADGYTF - TRBJ1-2 TRBV5-1 many 14
TGTGCCAGCAGCTTAAGGGCCCGACAGCAAGAGACCCAGTACTTC CASSLRARQQETQYF - TRBJ2-5 TRBV7-3 many 15
TGTGCCAGCACCCTTTACGGATGGAATGAGCAGTTCTTC CASTLYGWNEQFF - TRBJ2-1 TRBV12-3/TRBV12-4 many 13
TGTGCCTGGGACAGTGGGTGGTTGAAGGAGCAGTACTTC CAWDSGWLKEQYF - TRBJ2-7 TRBV30 few 13
TGCAGCGTTGAACGCCTAAAGTACACCCAAGAGACCCAGTACTTC CSVERLKYTQETQYF - TRBJ2-5 TRBV29-1 few 15
TGTGCCAGCAGTCCCACCCTCGGGGGTGGCAATCAGCCCCAGCATTTT CASSPTLGGGNQPQHF - TRBJ1-5 TRBV28 once 16
TGTGCCTGGAGTGTTTTCGGGAACACTGAAGCTTTCTTT CAWSVFGNTEAFF - TRBJ1-1 TRBV30 many 13
TGTGCCAGCAGCCAAGAGGGGGCGCCTGGAAACACCATATATTTT CASSQEGAPGNTIYF - TRBJ1-3 TRBV3-1 few 15
TGCAGCTCACCCGACAGCATCACAGATACGCAGTATTTT CSSPDSITDTQYF - TRBJ2-3 TRBV29-1 - 13
TGTGCCAGCAGCCGTTCGGCGGGGGCTCGAGAGCAGTTCTTC CASSRSAGAREQFF - TRBJ2-1 TRBV3-1 many 14
TGTGCCAGCAGGAATGGCGCTGGGTCGACCCAGTACTTC CASRNGAGSTQYF - TRBJ2-5 TRBV2 many 13
TGCAGTGCAAAAGCGGGAGTGAACACCGGGGAGCTGTTTTTT CSAKAGVNTGELFF TRBD2 TRBJ2-2 TRBV20-1 few 14
TGTGCCAGCAGCGTAGGGGGCGGTGCGAACACCGGGGAGCTGTTTTTT CASSVGGGANTGELFF - TRBJ2-2 TRBV9 - 16
TGCAGTGCTAGCACGAACCGGGACCAGTACGCAGATACGCAGTATTTT CSASTNRDQYADTQYF - TRBJ2-3 TRBV20-1 - 16
TGTGCCAGCGCGGGACAGGGGGCCCCCGGGGAGCTGTTTTTT CASAGQGAPGELFF TRBD1 TRBJ2-2 TRBV7-9 - 14
TGTGCCAGCATCCGAGACAGCGCGAACACCGGGGAGCTGTTTTTT CASIRDSANTGELFF - TRBJ2-2 TRBV6-2/TRBV6-3 few 15
TGTGCCAGTAGTCTGGGGAGACGGTCCCCCGGGGAGCTGTTTTTT CASSLGRRSPGELFF - TRBJ2-2 TRBV19 - 15
TGTGCCAGCATTCGGGTGGGTGGTGAAGCTTTCTTT CASIRVGGEAFF - TRBJ1-1 TRBV28 - 12
TGCAGTGCTAGGGGAGTAGCGGGAAGTTCCTACGAGCAGTACTTC CSARGVAGSSYEQYF TRBD2 TRBJ2-7 TRBV20-1 - 15
TGCGCCAGCAGGCCCGGACAGGGGTACACAGATACGCAGTATTTT CASRPGQGYTDTQYF TRBD1 TRBJ2-3 TRBV5-5 many 15
TGCAGTGCTAGTCTGGGGGCGCGAAGCAATCAGCCCCAGCATTTT CSASLGARSNQPQHF - TRBJ1-5 TRBV20-1 - 15
TGTGCCAGCAGTCTGGGACAGGAGATTAATGAGCAGTTCTTC CASSLGQEINEQFF TRBD1 TRBJ2-1 TRBV12-3/TRBV12-4 many 14
TGTGCCAGCAGCTTAGTAGCGGGAGTAGGGGACTACGAGCAGTACTTC CASSLVAGVGDYEQYF TRBD2 TRBJ2-7 TRBV11-2 many 16
TGCAGTGCTAGAGTGGGGAGCGGGAGGTCCTACAATGAGCAGTTCTTC CSARVGSGRSYNEQFF TRBD2 TRBJ2-1 TRBV20-1 many 16
TGTGCCAGTACCGGAGACAGTACCTATCAGCCCCAGCATTTT CASTGDSTYQPQHF - TRBJ1-5 TRBV19 few 14
TGTGCCAGCAGCTTTGGCAGGCCTGAGCAGTTCTTC CASSFGRPEQFF - TRBJ2-1 TRBV7-9 few 12